This passage covers 20 T cell receptor beta chains from one sample sequenced in a study of CD8+ T cells in alopecia areata. Sorting used CD4, CD8alpha, NKG2D, NKG2ACE and other markers on pooled cutaneous lymph node cells. RNA extraction was followed by reverse transcription into cDNA, which acted as the sequencing template. TCRdb keeps only in-frame clones here, not all; method: immunoSEQ multiplex PCR. The sample includes about 300,000 clones, none of them occurring once. The sample taken for sequencing was CD4+ T cells sorted from a lymph node. The receptor source for this set is a C3H/HeJ mouse with alopecia areata. The strain bears MHC haplotype H2-k.

For this clone: The listed genes are named as in mouse. The CDR3 end is not reached by the read, which stops 4 residues before it; the germline J gene fills it in. V is TRBV29 and J is TRBJ1-1; D call uncertain. Germline CDR1 MSHET, CDR2 SYDVDS. Deletions cut 0 bases from V and 1 base from J, with 12 bases between. This CDR3 has 16 residues. CDR3 DNA, as far as it was read: TGTGCTAGCAGTTTATCGCCGGGGTGGGGAAACACA. This encodes CASSLSPGWGNT. The full-length CDR3 reads as CASSLSPGWGNTEVFF.

This clone was observed a handful of times. Gene labels here are mouse ones. The read ends 4 residues early relative to the CDR3; the germline J gene fills the gap. The V gene is TRBV13-1, the J gene TRBJ2-3, with 9 bases that match TRBD2. This CDR3 is built from 16 residues. The V gene end was trimmed by 4 bases and the J gene end by 0 bases; junction bases not matched to a gene: 6. Germline values: CDR1 NSHNY, CDR2 SYGAGN. CDR3 protein: CASSPYWGVSAETLYF. CDR3 DNA (partial): TGTGCCAGCAGTCCTTACTGGGGGGTGAGTGCAGAA.

A note on this clone: Each gene name is a mouse one. Incomplete CDR3 DNA: TGTGCCAGCAGTATTTTTGGGGGTGGTGCAGAA. It codes for CASSIFGGGAE. The whole CDR3 sequence is CASSIFGGGAETLYF. J is TRBJ2-3 and V is TRBV19; D may be TRBD2 (6 bases). The read ends 4 residues before the CDR3 terminus; that terminus is restored from the germline J gene. CDR3 length: 15 residues. Trimming took 2 bases from V and 1 from J, leaving 11 bases between them. CDR1 and CDR2 (germline): FNHDT, SITEND (reference sequence).

This clone was found a few times. Gene and germline names: mouse. The CDR3 end lies 4 residues beyond the end of the read and is filled in from the germline J gene. The same CDR3 can be traced to other DNA sequences in this sample. J is TRBJ2-5 and V is TRBV13-1; 10 bases map to TRBD2. Germline loops: CDR1 NSHNY, CDR2 SYGAGN. The CDR3 totals 14 residues. The CDR3 spells CASSDLGGRDTQYF. The part of the CDR3 DNA that was read is TGTGCCAGCAGTGATCTGGGGGGGCGTGAC.

As to this clone: The gene symbols are mouse symbols. The DNA ends 4 residues before the CDR3 does, and the rest of the CDR3 is filled in from the germline J gene. The sample holds other DNA sequences that translate to the same CDR3. The chain has TRBV1 and TRBJ2-7, with 9 bases identical to TRBD2. The germline V gene encodes CDR1 NSQYPW and CDR2 LRSPGD (reference sequence). The CDR3 has 14 amino acids. The covered CDR3 bases are TGCACCTGCAGTGCCGCGACTGGGGGTTAT. Amino acid sequence: CTCSAATGGY. The entire CDR3 reads CTCSAATGGYEQYF.

A few counts support this clone. Genes here carry mouse names. Read sequence stops 4 residues before the CDR3 end, and the germline J gene provides the missing end. This specimen includes other DNA sequences encoding the same CDR3. This chain uses TRBV13-2 with TRBJ2-5; possible D gene TRBD2, 6 bases. Germline V gives CDR1 NNHNN, CDR2 SYGAGS (reference sequence). The CDR3 runs 13 residues. The V end was cut by 3 bases, the J end by 2 bases, with 7 bases between. The CDR3 here is CASGAGGQDTQYF. The part of the CDR3 DNA that was read is TGTGCCAGCGGTGCGGGGGGCCAAGAC.

This clone has a handful of counts. The listed genes are named as in mouse. The same CDR3 also results from other DNA sequences found in this sample. CDR3 loop: CTCSADLQQDTQYF. Partial CDR3 DNA: TGCACCTGCAGTGCAGATCTGCAACAAGAC. The chain has TRBV1 and TRBJ2-5; no clear D. The missing CDR3 end, 4 residues past where the read stops, is filled in from the germline J gene. The CDR3 is 14 residues long. V gave up 0 bases and J gave up 3 bases, with 7 bases separating them. CDR1 NSQYPW and CDR2 LRSPGD come from the germline V gene (reference sequence).

About this clone itself: These gene names are mouse names. The read gets to within 4 residues of the CDR3 end, and the germline J gene fills in the rest. The identical CDR3 is also encoded by other nucleotide sequences in the sample. The chain employs TRBV31 and TRBJ2-3, with 8 bases aligning to TRBD1. Germline CDR1 and CDR2: GKSSPN and SITVG. The CDR3 loop spans 14 amino acids. Trimming cost V 1 base and J 1 base; bases outside gene matches: 1. The CDR3 sequence: CAWSPDRGAETLYF. The CDR3 bases that were read are TGTGCCTGGAGTCCGGACAGGGGTGCAGAA.

Turning to this clone: Genes and germline come from the mouse. The missing CDR3 end, 4 residues past where the read stops, is filled in from the germline J gene. The rearrangement links TRBV31 to TRBJ1-1; 8 bases match TRBD1. With V trimmed by 1 base and J by 3 bases, 1 base remained unmatched. The CDR3 covers 13 residues. The germline CDR1 and CDR2 sequences are GKSSPN and SITVG. The CDR3 spells CAWSPTGDTEVFF. CDR3 DNA, as far as it was read: TGTGCCTGGAGTCCGACAGGGGACACA.

Concerning this clone: Gene labels here are mouse ones. The read falls 4 residues short of the CDR3 end, and the missing part is taken from the germline J gene. This chain joins TRBV13-3 and TRBJ2-1, with 8 bases lining up with TRBD1. The CDR3 extends over 16 amino acids. Germline CDR1 NNHDY, CDR2 SYVADS. V was clipped by 1 base and J by 5 bases; unmatched bases: 8. The CDR3 reads CASSDLADRVDAEQFF. The sequenced part of the CDR3 DNA is TGTGCCAGCAGTGATTTAGCGGACAGGGTGGATGCT.

In this sample, this clone turned up a few times. The listed genes are named as in mouse. The missing CDR3 end, 4 residues past where the read stops, is filled in from the germline J gene. The rearrangement joins TRBV29 to TRBJ2-2; perhaps TRBD1 as D (5 bases). CDR3 length equals 15 residues. Trimming shortened V by 4 bases and J by 0 bases, and 9 bases separated the two germline ends. Germline values: CDR1 MSHET, CDR2 SYDVDS. The covered CDR3 bases are TGTGCTAGCAGTTCCGTCAGGGCAAACACCGGG. It codes for CASSSVRANTG. In full, the CDR3 reads CASSSVRANTGQLYF.

Of note for this clone: Mouse gene names apply. The read is 4 residues too short to cover the CDR3 end, so that end is filled in from the germline J gene. The sample has other DNA sequences that encode this CDR3 too. V and J are TRBV19 and TRBJ2-2; 9 bases align to TRBD1. Trimming cost V 4 bases and J 0 bases; bases outside gene matches: 4. Germline V gene sequence: CDR1 FNHDT, CDR2 SITEND (reference sequence). This CDR3 is built from 16 residues. Partial CDR3 DNA: TGTGCCAGCAGTCCGGGACAGGGTGCAAACACCGGG. Protein sequence: CASSPGQGANTG. The entire CDR3 is CASSPGQGANTGQLYF.

Of note for this clone: These gene names are mouse names. Other DNA sequences from this sample encode an identical CDR3 as well. The CDR3: CASSDRFYAEQFF. The part of the CDR3 DNA that was read is TGTGCCAGCAGTGACAGATTCTATGCT. V usage is TRBV13-1 and J usage is TRBJ2-1, with no clear D. The read halts 4 residues ahead of the CDR3 end, with the missing end drawn from the germline J gene. V lost 2 bases, J lost 3 bases, and 6 bases lay in between. The CDR3 totals 13 residues. Germline assignment: CDR1 NSHNY and CDR2 SYGAGN.

On this clone: Genes and germline come from the mouse. The DNA ends 4 residues before the CDR3 does, and the rest of the CDR3 is filled in from the germline J gene. V gene TRBV15 combines with J gene TRBJ1-2, with TRBD1 matching 8 bases. The CDR3 loop spans 20 amino acids. With V trimmed by 2 bases and J by 1 base, 18 bases remained unmatched. Per the germline V gene, CDR1 is SGHND and CDR2 is FRSKSL. The CDR3 bases that were read are TGTGCCAGCAGTTTATCGGAAGGGGGTGAAAGGGACAGGCGAAACTCC. Its protein product is CASSLSEGGERDRRNS. The CDR3 reads in full as CASSLSEGGERDRRNSDYTF.

Remarks on this clone: Mouse germline and gene names are used. With the read ending 4 residues before the CDR3 end, the germline J gene is used to fill in that end. J is TRBJ2-5 and V is TRBV14; a possible D gene is TRBD1 (6 bases). There are 14 residues in the CDR3. The V and J ends lost 2 bases and 2 bases respectively, with 9 bases between them. CDR1 SGHDT and CDR2 FRDEAV come from the germline V gene. Partial CDR3 DNA: TGTGCCAGCAGTTTAGTGGACAGCCAAGAC. This sequence encodes CASSLVDSQD. The whole CDR3 protein reads CASSLVDSQDTQYF. The entire variable domain, with the rest obtained from reference TRBV14 and TRBJ2-5, is as follows: EAGVTQSPRYAVLQEGQAVSFWCDPISGHDTLYWYQQPRDQGPQLLVYFRDEAVIDNSQLPSDRFSAVRPKGTNSTLKIQSAKQGDTATYLCASSLVDSQDTQYFGPGTRLLVL.

This clone showed up just a few times. The gene names here belong to mouse. The sequence runs out 4 residues before the end of the CDR3; the remainder is reconstructed from the germline J gene. The chain uses TRBV1 and TRBJ2-2; D is undetermined. The germline CDR1 and CDR2 sequences are NSQYPW and LRSPGD (reference sequence). The CDR3 runs to 15 residues. Partial CDR3 DNA: TGCACCTGCAGTGCAGATCTTCCGCCTAGGGGG. Encoded protein: CTCSADLPPRG. In full, the CDR3 is CTCSADLPPRGQLYF.

There are a few counts of this clone. Gene labels here are mouse ones. The CDR3 end is not reached by the read, which stops 4 residues before it; the germline J gene fills it in. The chain employs TRBV5 and TRBJ2-5, with 8 nucleotides matching TRBD2. Germline V gives CDR1 LGHNA, CDR2 YNLKQL (reference sequence). The CDR3 totals 14 residues. The CDR3 DNA, read in part, is TGTGCCAGCAGCCCGGGACTGGTCAGGGAC. Translated: CASSPGLVRD. The full-length CDR3 reads as CASSPGLVRDTQYF.

A word on this clone: Mouse names are used for the genes. The read ends 4 residues shy of where the CDR3 ends; the end is completed using the germline J gene. The sample carries other DNA sequences with the same CDR3. V and J are TRBV1 and TRBJ2-2; 9 positions agree with TRBD2. Germline trimming cut 1 base from V and 2 bases from J; bases unmatched to any gene: 2. The germline gives CDR1 NSQYPW, CDR2 LRSPGD (reference sequence). There are 16 residues in the CDR3. The sequenced part of the CDR3 DNA is TGCACCTGCAGTGCAGTTGGGGGGGCGAACACCGGG. Translation gives CTCSAVGGANTG. In full, the CDR3 is CTCSAVGGANTGQLYF.

As for this clone: The gene symbols are mouse symbols. The CDR3 end lies 3 residues beyond the end of the read and is filled in from the germline J gene. This chain connects TRBV13-1 to TRBJ1-6; TRBD1 matches at 7 bases. TRBJ1-6 is given ORF status, its function remaining uncertain. V was pared by 2 bases and J by 10 bases, with 9 bases of the junction left unmatched. Germline CDR1 is NSHNY and CDR2 is SYGAGN. The CDR3 contains 15 residues. The CDR3 is CASSEGWDRGSPLYF. The CDR3 bases that were read are TGTGCCAGCAGTGAAGGCTGGGACAGAGGATCGCCC.

About this clone itself: The gene names given are mouse names. The read halts 4 residues ahead of the CDR3 end, with the missing end drawn from the germline J gene. Other DNA sequences in the same sample also yield this CDR3. The chain uses TRBV13-1 and TRBJ1-2, with TRBD1 matching 7 bases. CDR3 length: 14 residues. Germline values: CDR1 NSHNY, CDR2 SYGAGN. V dropped 2 bases and J dropped 3; count of bases not matched to a gene: 4. The CDR3 reads CASSDRGRDSDYTF. CDR3 bases read: TGTGCCAGCAGTGACAGGGGGAGAGACTCC.